This T cell receptor beta chain is drawn from a study of shared clonotypes between healthy human individuals. Data came from immunoSEQ multiplex PCR; TCRdb stores just in-frame clones and leaves some out. The table shows 950,000 to 1,300,000 clones, with approximately 68% occurring only once. Remarks on this clone: A read error likely explains this, since a far larger clone differs by one base. Other nucleotide sequences in the sample specify the same CDR3.

V dropped 6 bases and J dropped 6; count of bases not matched to a gene: 8. Germline V gene lookup returns CDR1 SGDLS and CDR2 YYNGEE. The CDR3 is 15 residues long. Into CD45RA+ naive and CD45RA-negative memory subsets, the CD4+ cells were split. The material sequenced was memory CD4+ T cells sorted from blood. Subset: CD45RA-negative fraction. The receptor was derived from a man aged 18 to 29 in good health. The V and J genes are TRBV9 and TRBJ2-2; 10 bases agree with TRBD2. CDR3 region: CASTSLAGDSGELFF. The DNA of the CDR3 is TGTGCCAGCACCTCGCTAGCGGGAGACTCCGGGGAGCTGTTTTTT.